This T cell receptor (beta chain) appears in the sequencing data of a study of read filtering for tumor transcriptome and immune sequencing. Study background: Revised staging placed eight or nine patients in R-ISS I, about 15 in II, six or seven in III.

Bone marrow was sampled from every patient at the time of active disease. The CDR3 covers 16 residues. After removal of 10 bases from V and 9 bases from J, the junction contained 18 bases not matched to a gene. The germline V gene encodes CDR1 ENHRY and CDR2 SYGVKD. From roughly 390 ng of RNA, a library with molecular barcoded alpha/delta and beta/gamma adaptors was made. TCRdb itself ran the reads through MiXCR, one entry per CDR3 protein. The sample has 5,000 to 6,500 distinct CDR3 sequences, 20% to 25% seen once; the top ten hold about 22%. Material: a population of CD138-negative cells sorted from bone marrow. This chain uses TRBV10-3 with TRBJ2-1; 10 nucleotides agree with TRBD1. This sequence originates from a donor at least 40 years old with multiple myeloma. CDR3 amino acids: CATEPRDRGSGGEQFF. CDR3 sequence (DNA): TGTGCCACGGAGCCCCGGGACAGGGGTTCGGGCGGTGAGCAGTTCTTC.